The clone carrying this T cell receptor (beta chain) turned up a few times. Its antigen is still unknown. The entirety of the isolated RNA underwent reverse transcription, so expressed TCRB transcripts were sequenced. Sequenced by immunoSEQ multiplex PCR; TCRdb stores in-frame clones only, minus some. The sample has about 660,000 clones; over 12% are singletons. This sample was included in a study of beta chain features in type 1 diabetes. V was clipped by 3 bases and J by 4 bases; unmatched bases: 8. Germline V gives CDR1 SGHDT, CDR2 YYEEEE. The length of the CDR3 is 16 residues. The study's findings and limits: When Type 1 diabetes patients were examined, their TCRB CDR3s proved moderately but significantly shorter in all four CD4+ subsets.

This rearrangement joins TRBV5-6 to TRBJ2-1; 9 bases are a match to TRBD2. This TCR derives from a man aged 18-30 years with type 1 diabetes. The sample was naive CD4+ T cells from blood. This chain's CDR3 is CASSWASTSGYNEQFF. The CDR3 coding sequence is TGTGCCAGCAGCTGGGCTAGTACTAGCGGGTACAATGAGCAGTTCTTC. The whole variable domain, remainder taken from reference TRBV5-6 and TRBJ2-1, is DAGVTQSPTHLIKTRGQQVTLRCSPKSGHDTVSWYQQALGQGPQFIFQYYEEEERQRGNFPDRFSGHQFPNYSSELNVNALLLGDSALYLCASSWASTSGYNEQFFGPGTRLTVL.